The rows below give T cell receptor beta chains drawn from one sample of a study of T cell clonotyping in hematopoietic cell transplantation. Some clones are missing from TCRdb's copy, which holds only in-frame ones; the method was immunoSEQ multiplex PCR. The table records approximately 7,200 clones, approximately 89% of them present only once. This material consisted of PBMCs, taken 30 days after allogeneic stem cell transplant. These receptors were obtained from a female patient aged 45 to 65 who had an allogeneic stem cell transplant from an unrelated donor, so the T cells may come from the graft donor. Some clones in this sample may be carry-over from other donors' samples. CDR3s include the opening cysteine and the closing phenylalanine or tryptophan. D genes are given only for firm matches. Clone size is shown for a subset of rows, as once, few, many or a class of expanded clone.

J gene | clone size | D gene | V gene | CDR3 DNA | CDR3 protein
TRBJ1-1 | - | - | TRBV6-5 | TGTGCCAGCAGTTACGGGAGGGCGAGAATGAACACTGAAGCTTTCTTT | CASSYGRARMNTEAFF
TRBJ2-6 | - | TRBD1 | TRBV28 | TGTGCCAGCAGTCCGACAGGGTCTGGGGCCAACGTCCTGACTTTC | CASSPTGSGANVLTF
TRBJ2-1 | - | - | TRBV29-1 | TGCAGCTCAAAACAGGGCGGGAGAAATGATGAGCAGTTCTTC | CSSKQGGRNDEQFF
TRBJ1-5 | - | TRBD1 | TRBV19 | TGTGCCAGTAGTAGGACAGGGGCGCCGCTCAATCAGCCCCAGCATTTT | CASSRTGAPLNQPQHF
TRBJ2-5 | - | - | TRBV30 | TGTGCCTGGAGTGTTCTTCGGGTTGAGACCCAGTACTTC | CAWSVLRVETQYF
TRBJ2-7 | - | TRBD1 | TRBV5-5 | TGTGCCAGCAGCTTCCTCCAACAGGGGGTGGGCTACGAGCAGTACTTC | CASSFLQQGVGYEQYF
TRBJ1-1 | - | TRBD1 | TRBV5-6 | TGTGCCAGCAGCGTAGGACAGGTAACTGAAGCTTTCTTT | CASSVGQVTEAFF
TRBJ2-3 | few | TRBD2 | TRBV10-2 | TGCGCCACCTTACTAGCGGGGGGAGATACGCAGTATTTT | CATLLAGGDTQYF
TRBJ1-2 | - | - | TRBV5-8 | TGTGCCAGCAGCCTTCGGACAAGTCGGAACTATGGCTACACCTTC | CASSLRTSRNYGYTF
TRBJ1-2 | - | - | TRBV19 | TGTGCCAGCAGTGTACTTATCGCCGGGACTGGGTATGGCTACACCTTC | CASSVLIAGTGYGYTF
TRBJ1-6 | - | - | TRBV18 | TGTGCCAGCTCACCATCCCCGGTCACCGATTCACCCCTCCACTTT | CASSPSPVTDSPLHF
TRBJ1-1 | - | - | TRBV11-2 | TGTGCCAGCAGCGACTCGGAGAATAATCGGGCTTTCTTT | CASSDSENNRAFF
TRBJ1-2 | - | TRBD1 | TRBV29-1 | TGCAGCGTCGCGGACAGGGAAGGAGGCTACACCTTC | CSVADREGGYTF
TRBJ1-3 | - | - | TRBV5-1 | TGCGCCAGCAGCCAGCAGCGACACTCTGGAAACACCATATATTTT | CASSQQRHSGNTIYF